Listed here are 28 T cell receptor beta chains from one sample, sequenced in a study of shared clonotypes between healthy human individuals. Produced via immunoSEQ multiplex PCR; TCRdb's table is partial and in-frame only. This table has roughly 1.4 million clones, approximately 98.5% appearing once. The sequenced material came from naive CD4+ T cells sorted from blood. Subset in this sample: CD45RA+ positively selected. The origin of the receptors is a man in his thirties or forties in good health.

The chain carries TRBV19 and TRBJ1-3; the D is unclear. The germline gives CDR1 LNHDA, CDR2 SQIVND (reference sequence). The ends were cut back, 1 base at V and 0 bases at J, with 10 bases in the middle. The CDR3 sequence is 16 residues long. The DNA for the CDR3 is TGTGCCAGTAGTATAGGGACGGTCAGCTCTGGAAACACCATATATTTT. Protein product: CASSIGTVSSGNTIYF.

Turning to this clone: Sequence at one end of the junction differs from germline and may be a read error. The rearrangement joins TRBV7-7 to TRBJ2-1; 10 bases agree with TRBD2. CDR3 length: 18 residues. Germline V gene lookup returns CDR1 SSHAT and CDR2 FNYEAQ (reference sequence). In nucleotides, the CDR3 is TGTGCTAGCAGCTTAGGTTCTAGCGGGAGTCTCTCCTACAATGAGCAGTTCTTC. Its translation is CASSLGSSGSLSYNEQFF.

The rearrangement links TRBV13 to TRBJ1-2, with TRBD1 as a possible D gene (5 bases). Trimming cost V 4 bases and J 8 bases, with 17 bases left between them. The germline gives CDR1 PRHDT, CDR2 FYEKMQ (reference sequence). CDR3 length: 14 residues. CDR3 in amino acids: CASSSSREGKGYTF. CDR3 nucleotide sequence: TGTGCCAGCAGCTCCTCCCGAGAGGGGAAGGGCTACACCTTC.

This clone was seen only once. The chain is built from TRBV10-3 and TRBJ2-7; TRBD2 matches 7 bases. The CDR3 extends over 16 amino acids. V shed 0 bases and J 1 base; nucleotides not matched to a gene: 6. Germline CDR1 ENHRY, CDR2 SYGVKD. In DNA form, the CDR3 reads TGTGCCATCAGTGAGTCTCGCGGGAGTGCGTCCTACGAGCAGTACTTC. Its translation: CAISESRGSASYEQYF.

The genes are TRBV5-1 and TRBJ2-1; TRBD2 agrees at 8 bases. Germline values: CDR1 SGHRS, CDR2 YFSETQ. The CDR3 is made up of 17 amino acids. V gave up 5 bases and J gave up 8 bases; unmatched junction bases: 18. CDR3 nucleotide sequence: TGCGCCAGCAGGCGTGGCGGGAGGATGGAACGGGGGGATGAGCAGTTCTTC. This codes for CASRRGGRMERGDEQFF.

The genes are TRBV19 and TRBJ2-7; D may be TRBD2 (5 bases). The V end lost 2 bases, the J end lost 2 bases, and 10 bases lay between the germline ends. The length of the CDR3 is 14 residues. CDR1 is LNHDA and CDR2 is SQIVND in the germline V gene (reference sequence). Here the CDR3 DNA reads TGTGCCAGTAGTATACGGCGGGCCCCCTACGAGCAGTACTTC. It encodes CASSIRRAPYEQYF.

The chain is built from TRBV10-2 and TRBJ2-1, with D perhaps assigned TRBD1 or TRBD2 (5 bases each). The CDR3 runs 15 residues. V lost 4 bases and J lost 4, with 14 bases in between. The V gene's germline CDR1 is WSHSY and CDR2 SAAADI. CDR3 loop: CASSVGPVPYNEQFF. The CDR3 DNA sequence: TGCGCCAGCAGTGTGGGACCTGTCCCGTACAATGAGCAGTTCTTC.

DNA of the CDR3: TGTGCCAGTAGTATCGAGACCCGGGGATCTCGGAATCAGCCCCAGCATTTT. This sequence encodes CASSIETRGSRNQPQHF. V and J are TRBV19 and TRBJ1-5; unclear D gene. The V gene's germline CDR1 is LNHDA and CDR2 SQIVND (reference sequence). V was clipped by 3 bases and J by 4 bases, with 19 bases between them. This CDR3 has 17 residues. Combining the CDR3 with reference TRBV19 and TRBJ1-5 gives the whole variable domain DGGITQSPKYLFRKEGQNVTLSCEQNLNHDAMYWYRQDPGQGLRLIYYSQIVNDFQKGDIAEGYSVSREKKESFPLTVTSAQKNPTAFYLCASSIETRGSRNQPQHFGDGTRLSIL.

The chain links TRBV7-9 to TRBJ2-7; unclear D gene. Germline V gives CDR1 SEHNR, CDR2 FQNEAQ (reference sequence). The CDR3 is 14 amino acids. V shed 7 bases and J shed 0 bases, with 13 bases lying between them. Here the CDR3 DNA reads TGTGCCAGCACCCCTCTAGGCAACTCCTACGAGCAGTACTTC. This gives the protein CASTPLGNSYEQYF.

The rearrangement uses TRBV6-1 and TRBJ1-5; D is undetermined. Per the germline V gene, CDR1 is MNHNS and CDR2 is SASEGT. CDR3 size: 15 residues. The V end was cut by 1 base, the J end by 0 bases, with 7 bases between. CDR3 sequence (DNA): TGTGCCAGCAGTGAAGTCGGACTTAGCAATCAGCCCCAGCATTTT. This encodes CASSEVGLSNQPQHF.

The chain is built from TRBV5-5 and TRBJ1-5; D not resolved. V was shortened by 1 base and J by 3 bases, with 11 bases between the two germline ends. The CDR3 covers 15 residues. Germline V lookup: CDR1 SGHKS, CDR2 YYEKEE (reference sequence). CDR3 sequence reads: CASSLNSWNNQPQHF. CDR3 bases: TGTGCCAGCAGCTTGAACTCGTGGAACAATCAGCCCCAGCATTTT.

This clone showed up just once. CDR3 sequence reads: CASSDRGKGPGYTF. The DNA for the CDR3 is TGTGCCAGCAGTGACAGGGGGAAAGGGCCTGGCTACACCTTC. The chain links TRBV2 to TRBJ1-2; TRBD1 matches at 7 bases. Germline CDR1 and CDR2: SNHLY and FYNNEI. V lost 3 bases, J lost 7 bases, and 8 bases stayed unmatched. This CDR3 is 14 amino acids long.

This chain connects TRBV27 to TRBJ1-2; D is unclear. The CDR3 contains 12 residues. V lost 5 bases and J 6 bases, leaving 10 bases between the germline ends. Germline V gene data show CDR1 as MNHEY and CDR2 as SMNVEV (reference sequence). CDR3 coding DNA: TGTGCCAGCAGTACCGGGGTAGATGGCTACACCTTC. It translates to CASSTGVDGYTF.

The V call is TRBV5-1, the J call TRBJ2-3; 10 bases line up with TRBD2. This CDR3 contains 15 residues. Germline V gene lookup returns CDR1 SGHRS and CDR2 YFSETQ. V gave up 4 bases and J gave up 4 bases; unmatched junction bases: 6. The CDR3 DNA reads TGCGCCAGCAGCCTCCTAGCGGGGGCGGCAGATACGCAGTATTTT. As protein: CASSLLAGAADTQYF. Using reference TRBV5-1 and TRBJ2-3 for the parts outside the CDR3, the full variable domain is KAGVTQTPRYLIKTRGQQVTLSCSPISGHRSVSWYQQTPGQGLQFLFEYFSETQRNKGNFPGRFSGRQFSNSRSEMNVSTLELGDSALYLCASSLLAGAADTQYFGPGTRLTVL.

The chain uses TRBV27 and TRBJ2-3; the match to TRBD2 covers 9 bases. V gave up 2 bases and J gave up 1 base; unmatched junction bases: 13. The CDR3 extends over 19 amino acids. Germline V lookup: CDR1 MNHEY, CDR2 SMNVEV (reference sequence). CDR3 in DNA: TGTGCCAGCAGTTTAAGGGTGTTGGCGGGAGGGCCGCGCACAGATACGCAGTATTTT. It encodes CASSLRVLAGGPRTDTQYF.

Of note for this clone: Other DNA sequences in this specimen translate into the identical CDR3. The J gene is TRBJ1-5, the V gene TRBV9; D is ambiguous. Germline-derived CDR1 and CDR2 are SGDLS and YYNGEE. The ends were cut back, 0 bases at V and 1 base at J, with 5 bases in the middle. The CDR3 sequence is 14 residues long. CDR3 sequence reads: CASSVGQSNQPQHF. In DNA form, the CDR3 reads TGTGCCAGCAGCGTAGGCCAGAGCAATCAGCCCCAGCATTTT.

The chain recombines TRBV5-1 with TRBJ2-7; TRBD1 agrees at 8 bases. With 6 bases clipped from V and 0 bases from J, the junction kept 11 bases outside the gene matches. The germline gives CDR1 SGHRS, CDR2 YFSETQ. This CDR3 is built from 16 residues. CDR3 bases: TGCGCCAGCACCCTGGGGACAGGCGCCAGCTCCTACGAGCAGTACTTC. It is translated as CASTLGTGASSYEQYF. Looking up the rest from reference TRBV5-1 and TRBJ2-7 gives the full variable domain: KAGVTQTPRYLIKTRGQQVTLSCSPISGHRSVSWYQQTPGQGLQFLFEYFSETQRNKGNFPGRFSGRQFSNSRSEMNVSTLELGDSALYLCASTLGTGASSYEQYFGPGTRLTVT.

This clone was seen a single time. The chain combines TRBV28 with TRBJ1-1, with D possibly TRBD1 on 5 matching bases. Per germline, CDR1 MDHEN and CDR2 SYDVKM. CDR3 length: 14 amino acids. V lost 4 bases to trimming and J lost 2 bases, with 11 bases between them. This CDR3 is CASSSGHPNTEAFF. CDR3 sequence (DNA): TGTGCCAGCAGTTCCGGACACCCTAACACTGAAGCTTTCTTT.

The CDR3 sequence: CASSSSLLSEGNYGYTF. The CDR3 region has the DNA TGCGCCAGCAGCTCGAGCCTCCTGTCTGAGGGAAACTATGGCTACACCTTC. This sequence joins TRBV5-1 and TRBJ1-2; no clear D. Between the trimmed V and J ends, which lost 3 bases and 2 bases, there was a span of 20 bases. Germline lookup yields CDR1 SGHRS and CDR2 YFSETQ. CDR3 length equals 17 residues.

The rearrangement uses TRBV7-8 and TRBJ2-1, with 7 bases lining up with TRBD2. The CDR3 length is 14 residues. With 3 bases clipped from V and 6 bases from J, the junction kept 5 bases outside the gene matches. Germline lookup yields CDR1 SGHVS and CDR2 FQNEAQ. The chain's CDR3 is CASSFPAGANEQFF. The CDR3 bases are TGTGCCAGCAGCTTTCCGGCGGGAGCCAATGAGCAGTTCTTC.

The chain employs TRBV2 and TRBJ2-1; 7 nucleotides match TRBD2. The CDR3 consists of 17 residues. After removal of 3 bases from V and 8 bases from J, the junction contained 16 bases not matched to a gene. CDR1 SNHLY and CDR2 FYNNEI come from the germline V gene. The CDR3 nucleotides are TGTGCCAGCAGTGATGCCACTCCGGGACTATTGAGGGATGAGCAGTTCTTC. It is translated as CASSDATPGLLRDEQFF.

The chain uses TRBV21-1 and TRBJ2-3; the DNA was not compared with TRBD1, the D call given in the table. TRBV21-1 is a known pseudogene. CDR3 size: 14 residues. The CDR3 sequence is CASSKGAGTDTQYF. DNA for the CDR3: TGTGCCAGCAGCAAGGGGGCGGGTACAGATACGCAGTATTTT.

In nucleotides, the CDR3 is TGTGCCACCACACAGGGTTACAATGAGCAGTTCTTC. Its translation is CATTQGYNEQFF. The chain carries TRBV15 and TRBJ2-1, with D perhaps TRBD1 (6 bases). This CDR3 comprises 12 residues. Trimming stripped 7 bases from V and 4 bases from J, with 8 bases between. Looked up from germline, CDR1 is LNHNV and CDR2 is YYDKDF (reference sequence).

The chain uses TRBV6-5 and TRBJ2-7; possible D gene TRBD2, 6 bases. CDR3 size: 15 residues. V was shortened by 6 bases and J by 3 bases, with 18 bases between the two germline ends. Germline CDR1 is MNHEY and CDR2 is SVGAGI. CDR3 loop: CASSRGLQGVYEQYF. CDR3 bases: TGTGCCAGCAGCCGGGGACTTCAGGGAGTCTACGAGCAGTACTTC.

CDR3 DNA sequence: TGTGCCAGCAGTGGCCTAGGAAACACCATATATTTT. Residues: CASSGLGNTIYF. The chain couples TRBV5-4 to TRBJ1-3, with no clear D. Germline V CDR1 and CDR2: SGHNT, YYREEE (reference sequence). The CDR3 length is 12 residues. V dropped 5 bases and J dropped 4 bases, with 7 bases sitting between them.

As concerns this clone: The sample has other DNA sequences that encode this CDR3 too. The CDR3 reads CASSLAANTGELFF. DNA for the CDR3: TGTGCCAGCTCACTAGCCGCGAACACCGGGGAGCTGTTTTTT. The V gene is TRBV18, the J gene TRBJ2-2, with D unresolved. CDR3 length equals 14 residues. V lost 4 bases and J lost 0, with 6 bases in between. Per germline, CDR1 KGHSH and CDR2 LQKENI. The whole variable domain, remainder taken from reference TRBV18 and TRBJ2-2, is NAGVMQNPRHLVRRRGQEARLRCSPMKGHSHVYWYRQLPEEGLKFMVYLQKENIIDESGMPKERFSAEFPKEGPSILRIQQVVRGDSAAYFCASSLAANTGELFFGEGSRLTVL.

The chain combines TRBV15 with TRBJ2-7; TRBD1 matches at 8 bases. The CDR3 runs 16 residues. The V gene's germline CDR1 is LNHNV and CDR2 YYDKDF (reference sequence). Trimming took 0 bases from V and 6 from J; bases not matched to a gene: 10. CDR3 amino acids: CATSRDDSTGVLEQYF. In DNA form, the CDR3 reads TGTGCCACCAGCAGAGATGACTCGACAGGGGTACTCGAGCAGTACTTC.

The V call is TRBV27, the J call TRBJ1-5; D is unclear. The V gene's germline CDR1 is MNHEY and CDR2 SMNVEV (reference sequence). The CDR3 has 15 amino acids. V dropped 6 bases and J dropped 3 bases, with 15 bases sitting between them. The CDR3 region is CASSPPYGTNQPQHF. The CDR3 region has the DNA TGTGCCAGCAGCCCTCCTTACGGCACCAATCAGCCCCAGCATTTT.